Below are 23 T cell receptor beta chains sequenced from a single sample in a study of control samples from healthy donors and cancer patients. Sequencing used immunoSEQ multiplex PCR; TCRdb keeps in-frame clones, though not all of them. Among 120,000 or so clones, around 92% were seen once, and the ten largest hold 0.58%. Source material: PBMCs. These receptors originate from a man aged 80 or over with head and neck cancer.

J is TRBJ2-7 and V is TRBV2, with D perhaps matching TRBD1 or TRBD2 (5 bases each). The CDR3 totals 18 residues. Trimming took off 2 bases at V and 0 bases at J, with 20 bases between the two ends. The germline V gene has CDR1 SNHLY and CDR2 FYNNEI. The CDR3 DNA is TGTGCCAGCAGTGAATGGAGTGGGACCGGGATATTCTCCTACGAGCAGTACTTC. It encodes CASSEWSGTGIFSYEQYF.

The chain uses TRBV6-5 and TRBJ2-2; 9 bases fit TRBD1. Germline V gene lookup returns CDR1 MNHEY and CDR2 SVGAGI. The V segment lost 6 bases and the J segment 0 bases; nucleotides outside the gene matches: 2. This CDR3 spans 15 amino acids. The CDR3 is CASSRTGANTGELFF. CDR3 coding DNA: TGTGCCAGCAGCCGGACAGGGGCGAACACCGGGGAGCTGTTTTTT.

This clone was recorded a few times. The V gene is TRBV7-9, the J gene TRBJ1-3; maybe TRBD1 (5 bases). Deletions cut 4 bases from V and 16 bases from J, with 17 bases between. This CDR3 has 12 amino acids. CDR1 and CDR2 (germline): SEHNR, FQNEAQ (reference sequence). CDR3 sequence reads: CASSSPGRGAYF. Here the CDR3 DNA reads TGTGCCAGCAGCTCACCGGGACGCGGGGCGTATTTT.

The V and J genes are TRBV19 and TRBJ2-3; TRBD2 agrees at 13 bases. Trimming at V came to 3 bases and at J to 1 base, leaving 4 bases not matched to a gene. This CDR3 spans 17 amino acids. CDR1 and CDR2 (germline): LNHDA, SQIVND (reference sequence). The CDR3 reads CASSIGTSGIRTDTQYF. The CDR3 DNA reads TGTGCCAGTAGTATCGGGACTAGCGGGATCCGCACAGATACGCAGTATTTT.

The chain uses TRBV6-6 and TRBJ1-2; possible D gene TRBD1, 6 bases. V lost 7 bases and J 0 bases, leaving 15 bases between the germline ends. The CDR3 extends over 15 amino acids. CDR1 is MNHNY, CDR2 SVGAGI, per germline (reference sequence). The CDR3 nucleotides are TGTGCCAGCACCCCCGGCGGGGGCGCTAACTATGGCTACACCTTC. Translated: CASTPGGGANYGYTF.

The V and J genes are TRBV3-1 (or the pseudogene TRBV3-2) and TRBJ2-2, with 10 bases matching TRBD2. This CDR3 spans 17 amino acids. Germline-derived CDR1 and CDR2 are LGHDT and YNNKEL (reference sequence). V was pared by 3 bases and J by 7 bases, with 11 bases of the junction left unmatched. The CDR3 region is CASSQTGTSVRNGELFF. CDR3 in DNA: TGTGCCAGCAGCCAGACCGGGACTAGCGTCAGGAACGGGGAGCTGTTTTTT.

The rearrangement uses TRBV19 and TRBJ2-1; D is possibly TRBD1 (6 bases). The V and J ends lost 4 bases and 1 base respectively, with 14 bases between them. The CDR3 loop spans 16 amino acids. Germline V lookup: CDR1 LNHDA, CDR2 SQIVND (reference sequence). DNA of the CDR3: TGTGCCAGTAGTACCGATACAGGGCTGTCCTACAATGAGCAGTTCTTC. Residues: CASSTDTGLSYNEQFF.

V and J are TRBV5-1 and TRBJ1-6, with unresolved D. The CDR3 is 13 amino acids. V was clipped by 4 bases and J by 5 bases, with 7 bases between them. The V gene's germline CDR1 is SGHRS and CDR2 YFSETQ. The CDR3 protein is CASSLQDNSPLHF. CDR3 DNA: TGCGCCAGCAGCCTCCAAGATAATTCACCCCTCCACTTT.

V gene TRBV5-8 combines with J gene TRBJ1-2; D gene uncertain. The V and J ends lost 3 bases and 12 bases respectively, with 15 bases between them. Per germline, CDR1 SGHTS and CDR2 YDEGEE. This CDR3 spans 12 amino acids. CDR3 nucleotides: TGTGCCAGCAGCTCCTATTCAATGGTTGACACCTTC. This encodes CASSSYSMVDTF. The complete variable domain, with remaining parts taken from reference TRBV5-8 and TRBJ1-2, reads EAGVTQSPTHLIKTRGQQATLRCSPISGHTSVYWYQQALGLGLQFLLWYDEGEERNRGNFPPRFSGRQFPNYSSELNVNALELEDSALYLCASSSYSMVDTFGSGTRLTVV.

V gene TRBV30 combines with J gene TRBJ2-3, with 7 nucleotides matching TRBD2. The CDR3 runs 13 residues. The V gene's germline CDR1 is GTSNPN and CDR2 SVGIG (reference sequence). Germline trimming cut 0 bases from V and 5 bases from J; bases unmatched to any gene: 2. The chain's CDR3 is CAWSVGLEDTQYF. The CDR3 DNA is TGTGCCTGGAGTGTAGGACTAGAAGATACGCAGTATTTT. The variable domain in full, with the rest retrieved from reference TRBV30 and TRBJ2-3, is SQTIHQWPATLVQPVGSPLSLECTVEGTSNPNLYWYRQAAGRGLQLLFYSVGIGQISSEVPQNLSASRPQDRQFILSSKKLLLSDSGFYLCAWSVGLEDTQYFGPGTRLTVL.

J is TRBJ2-7 and V is TRBV7-6; 11 nucleotides match TRBD2. The CDR3 consists of 16 residues. Germline CDR1 SGHVS, CDR2 FNYEAQ. Trimming took 1 base from V and 3 from J; bases not matched to a gene: 5. The CDR3 DNA sequence: TGTGCCAGCAGCTTAGAGGGAACTAGCGGGGGCTACGAGCAGTACTTC. Protein sequence: CASSLEGTSGGYEQYF.

This clone was found a few times. The CDR3 loop reads CASSLRESAEAFF. The CDR3 DNA is TGTGCCAGCAGCCTCAGGGAATCAGCTGAAGCTTTCTTT. The chain carries TRBV6-4 and TRBJ1-1; the D gene is possibly TRBD1 (5 bases). The V gene's germline CDR1 is MRHNA and CDR2 SNTAGT. Trimming took off 6 bases at V and 6 bases at J, with 14 bases between the two ends. There are 13 residues in the CDR3.

This chain connects TRBV19 to TRBJ2-5; 13 bases fit TRBD2. Trimming removed 6 bases from V and 5 bases from J; junction bases left unmatched: 9. Germline CDR1 and CDR2: LNHDA and SQIVND (reference sequence). This CDR3 contains 16 residues. The DNA for the CDR3 is TGTGCCAGTAGGTACGGACTAGCGGGAGAGGGGGAGACCCAGTACTTC. It yields the protein CASRYGLAGEGETQYF.

This clone was observed a single time. The chain recombines TRBV5-5 with TRBJ1-1, with TRBD1 as a possible D gene (5 bases). Deletions cut 3 bases from V and 3 bases from J, with 6 bases between. From germline, CDR1 is SGHKS and CDR2 YYEKEE (reference sequence). The CDR3 runs to 12 residues. In DNA form, the CDR3 reads TGTGCCAGCAGCTGGGGGGACACTGAAGCTTTCTTT. This gives the protein CASSWGDTEAFF.

This clone was seen once. The genes are TRBV6-6 and TRBJ1-3; TRBD1 might be the D (5 bases). This CDR3 spans 17 amino acids. The V gene's germline CDR1 is MNHNY and CDR2 SVGAGI (reference sequence). Trimming cost V 5 bases and J 1 base, with 18 bases left between them. CDR3 region: CASSPLRQRISGNTIYF. The CDR3 region has the DNA TGTGCCAGCAGTCCCCTCAGACAGAGAATTTCTGGAAACACCATATATTTT.

The chain couples TRBV19 to TRBJ1-4, with 7 positions matching TRBD1. Germline CDR1 and CDR2: LNHDA and SQIVND (reference sequence). Trimming removed 5 bases from V and 3 bases from J; junction bases left unmatched: 3. The CDR3 extends over 14 amino acids. The CDR3 protein is CASSPGTANEKLFF. The CDR3 DNA is TGTGCCAGTAGTCCCGGGACAGCTAATGAAAAACTGTTTTTT.

The chain combines TRBV25-1 with TRBJ1-2; D call uncertain. Per germline, CDR1 MGHDK and CDR2 SYGVNS. The CDR3 is 14 amino acids. V was pared by 4 bases and J by 4 bases, with 13 bases between. The CDR3 loop reads CASSGMDRPYGYTF. In DNA, the CDR3 is TGTGCCAGCAGTGGAATGGACCGGCCCTATGGCTACACCTTC.

The chain combines TRBV7-2 with TRBJ2-2; TRBD1 matches at 8 bases. V trimming: 2 bases; J trimming: 6 bases; junction bases outside the gene matches: 11. Germline-derived CDR1 and CDR2 are SGHTA and FQGNSA. The CDR3 extends over 17 amino acids. CDR3 sequence reads: CASSLPPGGFGPGELFF. The CDR3 nucleotides are TGTGCCAGCAGCTTACCCCCAGGGGGCTTTGGACCCGGGGAGCTGTTTTTT.

The chain recombines TRBV5-6 with TRBJ2-7; D perhaps matches TRBD1 (5 bases). Germline V lookup: CDR1 SGHDT, CDR2 YYEEEE. The CDR3 extends over 13 amino acids. Trimming removed 5 bases from V and 3 bases from J, with 12 bases in between. In DNA form, the CDR3 reads TGTGCCAGCAGTGCTATACAGGTCTACGAGCAGTACTTC. Encoded protein: CASSAIQVYEQYF. The complete variable domain, with remaining parts taken from reference TRBV5-6 and TRBJ2-7, reads DAGVTQSPTHLIKTRGQQVTLRCSPKSGHDTVSWYQQALGQGPQFIFQYYEEEERQRGNFPDRFSGHQFPNYSSELNVNALLLGDSALYLCASSAIQVYEQYFGPGTRLTVT.

The CDR3 bases are TGCGCCAGCAGCCAAGATTGGAGCAGCTCCTACAATGAGCAGTTCTTC. Its translation: CASSQDWSSSYNEQFF. The genes are TRBV4-3 and TRBJ2-1; D not certain. Germline V gene lookup returns CDR1 LGHNA and CDR2 YSLEER. The CDR3 is made up of 16 amino acids. The V and J ends lost 0 bases and 0 bases respectively, with 9 bases between them.

This chain joins TRBV28 and TRBJ2-3; D ambiguous. The CDR3 has 10 amino acids. V gave up 4 bases and J gave up 7 bases, with 3 bases separating them. From germline, CDR1 is MDHEN and CDR2 SYDVKM. The CDR3 DNA sequence: TGTGCCAGCAGTTCCTATACGCAGTATTTT. Translation gives CASSSYTQYF.

J is TRBJ2-2 and V is TRBV12-5; 9 bases align to TRBD1. This CDR3 spans 15 amino acids. In germline, CDR1 is LGHNT, CDR2 FRNRAP. The V gene end was trimmed by 2 bases and the J gene end by 5 bases; junction bases not matched to a gene: 3. The CDR3 reads CASGLSGTGTGELFF. DNA of the CDR3: TGTGCTAGTGGTTTGTCCGGGACAGGGACCGGGGAGCTGTTTTTT.

The chain joins TRBV19 to TRBJ1-1; no firm D call. The germline V and J ends were trimmed by 7 bases and 4 bases, with 13 bases remaining between them. This CDR3 is 13 amino acids long. The V gene's germline CDR1 is LNHDA and CDR2 SQIVND (reference sequence). The CDR3 reads CASTPLGATEAFF. The DNA for the CDR3 is TGTGCCAGTACCCCCCTTGGTGCCACTGAAGCTTTCTTT.